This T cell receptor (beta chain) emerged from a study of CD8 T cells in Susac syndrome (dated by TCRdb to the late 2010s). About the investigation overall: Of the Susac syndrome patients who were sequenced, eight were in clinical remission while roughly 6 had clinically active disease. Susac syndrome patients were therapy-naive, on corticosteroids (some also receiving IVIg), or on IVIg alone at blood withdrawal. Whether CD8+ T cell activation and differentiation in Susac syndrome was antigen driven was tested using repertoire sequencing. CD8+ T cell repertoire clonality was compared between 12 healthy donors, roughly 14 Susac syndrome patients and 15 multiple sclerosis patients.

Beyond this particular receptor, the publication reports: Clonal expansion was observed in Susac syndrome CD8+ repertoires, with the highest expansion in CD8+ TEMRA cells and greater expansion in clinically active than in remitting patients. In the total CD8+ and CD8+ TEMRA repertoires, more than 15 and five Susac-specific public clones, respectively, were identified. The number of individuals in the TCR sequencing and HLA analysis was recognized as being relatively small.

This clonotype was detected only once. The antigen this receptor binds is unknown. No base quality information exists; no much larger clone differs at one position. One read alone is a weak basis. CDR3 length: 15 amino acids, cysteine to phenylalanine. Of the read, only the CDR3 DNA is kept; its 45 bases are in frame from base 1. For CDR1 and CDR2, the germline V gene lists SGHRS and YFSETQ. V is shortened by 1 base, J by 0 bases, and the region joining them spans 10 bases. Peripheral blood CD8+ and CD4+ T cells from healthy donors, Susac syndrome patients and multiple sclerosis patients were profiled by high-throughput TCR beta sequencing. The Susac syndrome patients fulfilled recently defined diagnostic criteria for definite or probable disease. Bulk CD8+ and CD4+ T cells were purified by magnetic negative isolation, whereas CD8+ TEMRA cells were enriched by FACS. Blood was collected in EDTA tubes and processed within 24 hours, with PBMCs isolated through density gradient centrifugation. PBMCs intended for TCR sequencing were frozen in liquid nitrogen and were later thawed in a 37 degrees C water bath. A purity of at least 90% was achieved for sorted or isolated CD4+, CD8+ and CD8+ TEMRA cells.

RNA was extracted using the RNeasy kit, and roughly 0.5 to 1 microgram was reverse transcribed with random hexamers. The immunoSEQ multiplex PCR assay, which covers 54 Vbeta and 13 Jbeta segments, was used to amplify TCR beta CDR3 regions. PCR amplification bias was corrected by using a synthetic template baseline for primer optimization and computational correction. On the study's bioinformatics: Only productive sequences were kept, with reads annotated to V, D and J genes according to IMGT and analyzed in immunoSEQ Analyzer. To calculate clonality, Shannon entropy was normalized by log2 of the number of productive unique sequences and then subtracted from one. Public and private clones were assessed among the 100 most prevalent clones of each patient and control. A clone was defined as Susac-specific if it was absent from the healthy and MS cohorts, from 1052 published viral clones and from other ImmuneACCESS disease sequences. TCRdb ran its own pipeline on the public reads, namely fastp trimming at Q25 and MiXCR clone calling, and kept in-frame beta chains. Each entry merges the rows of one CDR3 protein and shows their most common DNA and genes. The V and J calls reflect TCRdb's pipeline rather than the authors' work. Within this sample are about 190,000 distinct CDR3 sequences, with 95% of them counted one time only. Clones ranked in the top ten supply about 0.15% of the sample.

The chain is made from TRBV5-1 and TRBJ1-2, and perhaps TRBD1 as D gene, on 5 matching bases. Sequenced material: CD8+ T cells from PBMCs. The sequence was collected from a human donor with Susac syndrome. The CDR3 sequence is CASSLSQGANYGYTF. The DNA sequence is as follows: TGCGCCAGCAGCTTGAGTCAGGGAGCTAACTATGGCTACACCTTC.